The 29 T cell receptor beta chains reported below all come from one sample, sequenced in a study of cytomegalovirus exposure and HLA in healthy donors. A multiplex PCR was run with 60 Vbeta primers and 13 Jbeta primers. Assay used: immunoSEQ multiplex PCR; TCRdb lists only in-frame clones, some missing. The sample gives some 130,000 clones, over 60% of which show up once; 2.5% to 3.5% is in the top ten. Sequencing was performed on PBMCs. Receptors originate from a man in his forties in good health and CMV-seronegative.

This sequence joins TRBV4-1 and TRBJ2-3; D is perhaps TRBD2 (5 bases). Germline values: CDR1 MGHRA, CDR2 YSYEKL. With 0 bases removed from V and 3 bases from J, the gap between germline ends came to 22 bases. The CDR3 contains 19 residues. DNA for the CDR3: TGCGCCAGCAGCCAAGACGGCTCAGCGGCGACCCCTGAAACAGATACGCAGTATTTT. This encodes CASSQDGSAATPETDTQYF.

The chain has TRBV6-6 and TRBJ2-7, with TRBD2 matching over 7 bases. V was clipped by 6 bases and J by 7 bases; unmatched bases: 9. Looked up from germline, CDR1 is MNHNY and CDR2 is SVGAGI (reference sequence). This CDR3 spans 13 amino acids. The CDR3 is CASSLPGLREQYF. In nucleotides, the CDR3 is TGTGCCAGCAGCCTCCCGGGACTAAGAGAGCAGTACTTC.

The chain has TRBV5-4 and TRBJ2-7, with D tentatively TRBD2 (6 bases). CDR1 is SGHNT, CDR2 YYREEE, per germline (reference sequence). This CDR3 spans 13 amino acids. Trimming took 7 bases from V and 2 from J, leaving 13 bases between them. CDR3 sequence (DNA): TGTGCCAGCTCGGCTAGCGAGACCTACGAGCAGTACTTC. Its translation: CASSASETYEQYF.

CDR3 sequence (DNA): TGTGCCAGCAGCCGGGCCGGGACTAGCCTACACGAGCAGTACTTC. Its protein is CASSRAGTSLHEQYF. The gene calls are TRBV11-2 and TRBJ2-7; 9 positions agree with TRBD2. CDR1 SGHAT and CDR2 FQNNGV come from the germline V gene. CDR3 size: 15 residues. V lost 5 bases to trimming and J lost 5 bases; unmatched junction nucleotides: 10. Based on the CDR3 plus reference TRBV11-2 and TRBJ2-7, the full variable domain is EAGVAQSPRYKIIEKRQSVAFWCNPISGHATLYWYQQILGQGPKLLIQFQNNGVVDDSQLPKDRFSAERLKGVDSTLKIQPAKLEDSAVYLCASSRAGTSLHEQYFGPGTRLTVT.

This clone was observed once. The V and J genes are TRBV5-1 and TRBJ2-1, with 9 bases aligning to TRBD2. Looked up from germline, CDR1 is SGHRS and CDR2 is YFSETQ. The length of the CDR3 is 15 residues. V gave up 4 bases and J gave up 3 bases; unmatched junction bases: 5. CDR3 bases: TGCGCCAGCAGCCAGGGGACTAGCAGCTACAATGAGCAGTTCTTC. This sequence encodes CASSQGTSSYNEQFF.

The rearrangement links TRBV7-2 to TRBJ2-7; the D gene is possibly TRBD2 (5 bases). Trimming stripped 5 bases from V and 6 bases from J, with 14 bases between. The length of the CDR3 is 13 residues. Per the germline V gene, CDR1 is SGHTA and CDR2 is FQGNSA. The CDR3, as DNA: TGTGCCAGCAGCCCGGACTCTGTGGGCGAGCAGTACTTC. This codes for CASSPDSVGEQYF.

This CDR3 is CASSSATSGRGYEQYF. The CDR3 region has the DNA TGTGCCAGCAGCTCCGCGACTAGCGGGAGAGGGTACGAGCAGTACTTC. This chain uses TRBV7-8 with TRBJ2-7, with 12 bases aligning to TRBD2. CDR3 length: 16 residues. V lost 4 bases and J lost 4; bases outside the gene matches: 8. Germline values: CDR1 SGHVS, CDR2 FQNEAQ. Supplemented by reference TRBV7-8 and TRBJ2-7, the full variable domain reads GAGVSQSPRYKVAKRGQDVALRCDPISGHVSLFWYQQALGQGPEFLTYFQNEAQLDKSGLPSDRFFAERPEGSVSTLKIQRTQQEDSAVYLCASSSATSGRGYEQYFGPGTRLTVT.

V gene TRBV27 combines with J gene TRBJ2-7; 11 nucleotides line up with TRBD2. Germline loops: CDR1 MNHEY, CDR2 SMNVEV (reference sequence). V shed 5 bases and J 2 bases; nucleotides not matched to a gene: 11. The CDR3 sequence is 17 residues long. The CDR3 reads CASSPHPLAGETYEQYF. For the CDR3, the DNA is TGTGCCAGCAGTCCCCACCCACTAGCGGGGGAGACCTACGAGCAGTACTTC.

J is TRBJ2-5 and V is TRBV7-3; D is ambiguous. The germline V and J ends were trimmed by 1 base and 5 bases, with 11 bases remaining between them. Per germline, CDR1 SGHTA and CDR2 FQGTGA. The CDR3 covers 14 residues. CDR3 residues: CASSLSPNGETQYF. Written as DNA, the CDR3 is TGTGCCAGCAGCTTAAGCCCTAACGGGGAGACCCAGTACTTC.

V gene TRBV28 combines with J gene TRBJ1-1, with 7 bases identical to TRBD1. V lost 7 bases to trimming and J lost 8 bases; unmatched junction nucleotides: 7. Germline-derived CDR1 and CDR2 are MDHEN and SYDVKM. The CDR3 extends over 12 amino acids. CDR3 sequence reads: CASNPGQKEAFF. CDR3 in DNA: TGTGCCAGCAACCCGGGACAGAAGGAAGCTTTCTTT.

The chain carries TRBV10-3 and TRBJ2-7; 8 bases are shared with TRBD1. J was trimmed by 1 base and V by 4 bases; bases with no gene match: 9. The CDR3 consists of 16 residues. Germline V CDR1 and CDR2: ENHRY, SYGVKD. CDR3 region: CAISGEQGAGSYEQYF. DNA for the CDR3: TGTGCCATCAGTGGGGAGCAGGGGGCTGGGTCCTACGAGCAGTACTTC.

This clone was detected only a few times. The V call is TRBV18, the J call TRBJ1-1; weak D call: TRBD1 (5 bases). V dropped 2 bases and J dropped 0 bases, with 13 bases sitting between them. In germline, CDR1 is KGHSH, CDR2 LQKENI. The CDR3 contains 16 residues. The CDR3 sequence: CASSPNARGMNTEAFF. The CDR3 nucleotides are TGTGCCAGCTCACCAAATGCCCGGGGGATGAACACTGAAGCTTTCTTT.

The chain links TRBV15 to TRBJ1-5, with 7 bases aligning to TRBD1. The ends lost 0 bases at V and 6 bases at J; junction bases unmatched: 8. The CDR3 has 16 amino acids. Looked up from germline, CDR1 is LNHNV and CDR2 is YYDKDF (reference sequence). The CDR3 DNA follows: TGTGCCACCAGCAGAGAGCTAGACAGGGCTGGTCAGCCCCAGCATTTT. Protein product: CATSRELDRAGQPQHF.

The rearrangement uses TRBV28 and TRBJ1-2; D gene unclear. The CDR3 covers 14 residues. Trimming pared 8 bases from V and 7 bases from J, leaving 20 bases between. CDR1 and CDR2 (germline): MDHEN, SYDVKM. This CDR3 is CASQREVLNGGYTF. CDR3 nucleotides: TGTGCCAGCCAGCGGGAGGTTCTAAACGGTGGCTACACCTTC.

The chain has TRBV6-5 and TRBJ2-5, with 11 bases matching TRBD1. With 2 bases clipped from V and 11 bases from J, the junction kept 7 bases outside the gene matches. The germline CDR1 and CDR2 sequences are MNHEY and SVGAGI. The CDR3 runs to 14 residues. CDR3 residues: CASSYGQGAGEQYF. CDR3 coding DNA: TGTGCCAGCAGTTACGGACAGGGGGCGGGGGAGCAGTACTTC.

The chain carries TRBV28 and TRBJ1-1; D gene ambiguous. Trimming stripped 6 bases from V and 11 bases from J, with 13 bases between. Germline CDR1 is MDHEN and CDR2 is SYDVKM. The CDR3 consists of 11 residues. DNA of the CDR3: TGTGCCAGCAGCCCAGGAGGCAGGGCTTTCTTT. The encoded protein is CASSPGGRAFF. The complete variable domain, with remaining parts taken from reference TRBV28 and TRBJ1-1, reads DVKVTQSSRYLVKRTGEKVFLECVQDMDHENMFWYRQDPGLGLRLIYFSYDVKMKEKGDIPEGYSVSREKKERFSLILESASTNQTSMYLCASSPGGRAFFGQGTRLTVV.

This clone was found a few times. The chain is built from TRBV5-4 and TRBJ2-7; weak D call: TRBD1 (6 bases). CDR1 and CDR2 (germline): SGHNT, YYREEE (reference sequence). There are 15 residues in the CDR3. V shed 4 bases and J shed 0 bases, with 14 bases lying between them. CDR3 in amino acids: CASSKEDSFSYEQYF. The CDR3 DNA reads TGTGCCAGCAGCAAGGAGGACAGCTTCTCCTACGAGCAGTACTTC.

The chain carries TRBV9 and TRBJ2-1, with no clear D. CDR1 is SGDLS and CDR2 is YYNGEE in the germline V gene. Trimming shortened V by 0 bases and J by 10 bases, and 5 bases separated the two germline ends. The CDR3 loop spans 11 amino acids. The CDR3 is CASSVGGEQFF. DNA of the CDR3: TGTGCCAGCAGCGTAGGAGGCGAGCAGTTCTTC.

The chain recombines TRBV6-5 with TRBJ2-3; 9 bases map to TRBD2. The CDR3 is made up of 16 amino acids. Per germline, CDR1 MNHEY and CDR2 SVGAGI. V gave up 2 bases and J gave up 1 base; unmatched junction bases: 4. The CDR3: CASSYVAGVRTDTQYF. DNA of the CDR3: TGTGCCAGCAGTTACGTAGCGGGAGTTCGCACAGATACGCAGTATTTT.

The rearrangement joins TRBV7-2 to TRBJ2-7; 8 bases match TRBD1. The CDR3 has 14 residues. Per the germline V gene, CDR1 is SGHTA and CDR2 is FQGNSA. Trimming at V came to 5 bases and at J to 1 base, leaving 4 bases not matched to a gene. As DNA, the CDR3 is TGTGCCAGCAGCCAGGGGGCGGGGTCCTACGAGCAGTACTTC. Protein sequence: CASSQGAGSYEQYF.

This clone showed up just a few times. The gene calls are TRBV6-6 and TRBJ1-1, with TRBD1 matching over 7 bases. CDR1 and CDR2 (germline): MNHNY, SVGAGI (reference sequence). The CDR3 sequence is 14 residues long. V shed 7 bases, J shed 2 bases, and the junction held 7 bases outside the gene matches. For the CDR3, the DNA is TGTGCCAGCACCCCAGCAGGGGGAAACACTGAAGCTTTCTTT. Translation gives CASTPAGGNTEAFF.

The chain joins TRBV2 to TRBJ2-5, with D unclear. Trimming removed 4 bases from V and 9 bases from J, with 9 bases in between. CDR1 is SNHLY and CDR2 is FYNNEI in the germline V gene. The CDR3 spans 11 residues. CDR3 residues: CASSAFLAQYF. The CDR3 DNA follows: TGTGCCAGCAGTGCTTTTCTAGCCCAGTACTTC.

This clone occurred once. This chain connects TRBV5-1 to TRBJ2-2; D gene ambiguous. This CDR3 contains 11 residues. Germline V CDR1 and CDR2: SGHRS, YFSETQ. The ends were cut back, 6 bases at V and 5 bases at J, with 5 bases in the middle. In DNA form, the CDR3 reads TGCGCCAGCACCGAGACCGGGGAGCTGTTTTTT. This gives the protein CASTETGELFF.

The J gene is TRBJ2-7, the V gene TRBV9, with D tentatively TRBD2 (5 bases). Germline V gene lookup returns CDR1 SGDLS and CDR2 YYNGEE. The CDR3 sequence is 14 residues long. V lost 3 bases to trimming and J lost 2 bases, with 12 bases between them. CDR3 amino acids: CASSADWQTYEQYF. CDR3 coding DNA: TGTGCCAGCAGCGCGGACTGGCAGACCTACGAGCAGTACTTC.

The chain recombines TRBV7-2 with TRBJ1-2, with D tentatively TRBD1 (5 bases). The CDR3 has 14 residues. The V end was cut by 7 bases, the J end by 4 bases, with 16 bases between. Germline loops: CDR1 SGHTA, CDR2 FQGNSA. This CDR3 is CASTNFLRGYGYTF. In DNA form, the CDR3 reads TGTGCCAGCACCAACTTCCTAAGGGGCTATGGCTACACCTTC. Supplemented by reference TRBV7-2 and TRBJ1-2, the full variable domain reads GAGVSQSPSNKVTEKGKDVELRCDPISGHTALYWYRQSLGQGLEFLIYFQGNSAPDKSGLPSDRFSAERTGGSVSTLTIQRTQQEDSAVYLCASTNFLRGYGYTFGSGTRLTVV.

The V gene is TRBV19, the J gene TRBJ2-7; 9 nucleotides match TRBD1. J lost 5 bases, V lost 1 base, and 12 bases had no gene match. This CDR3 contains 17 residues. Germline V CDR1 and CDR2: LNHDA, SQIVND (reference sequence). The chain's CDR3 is CASSIGGIWTGDDEQYF. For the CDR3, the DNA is TGTGCCAGTAGTATAGGGGGGATCTGGACAGGGGACGACGAGCAGTACTTC.

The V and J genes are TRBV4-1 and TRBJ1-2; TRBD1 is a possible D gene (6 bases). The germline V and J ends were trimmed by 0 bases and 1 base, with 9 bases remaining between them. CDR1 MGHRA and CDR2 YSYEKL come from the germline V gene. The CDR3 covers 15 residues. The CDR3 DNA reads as TGCGCCAGCAGCCAAGAGAGACAGGTTAACTATGGCTACACCTTC. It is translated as CASSQERQVNYGYTF.

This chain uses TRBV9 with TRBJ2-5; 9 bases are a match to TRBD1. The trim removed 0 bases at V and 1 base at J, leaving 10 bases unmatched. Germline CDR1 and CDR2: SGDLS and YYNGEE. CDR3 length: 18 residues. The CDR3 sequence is CASSVGTGVSGFQETQYF. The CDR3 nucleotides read TGTGCCAGCAGCGTAGGGACAGGGGTCTCGGGTTTCCAAGAGACCCAGTACTTC.

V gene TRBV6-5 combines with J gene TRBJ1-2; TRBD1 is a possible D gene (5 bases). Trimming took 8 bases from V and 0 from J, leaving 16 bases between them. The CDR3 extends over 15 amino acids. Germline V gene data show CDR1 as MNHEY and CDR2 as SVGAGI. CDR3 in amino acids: CASFGWGEANYGYTF. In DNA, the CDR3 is TGTGCCAGCTTTGGGTGGGGGGAAGCTAACTATGGCTACACCTTC.